Presented here are 29 T cell receptor beta chains from one specimen sequenced in a study of tumor-infiltrating lymphocytes in primary liver carcinoma (dated by TCRdb to about 2017). The sequencing machine was an Illumina HiSeq 2500. Using a constant-region primer and ProtoScript II reverse transcriptase, TCRbeta-specific cDNA was reverse-transcribed from 450 to 650 ng total RNA. Three nested multiplex PCR rounds, following a slightly modified ARM-PCR procedure, were used to build the TCRbeta libraries. Each of the first two PCR rounds ran for approximately 10 cycles and used multiplex TRBV1-TRBV30 forward primers together with a Cbeta reverse primer. TCRdb reworked the public reads: Q25 trimming with fastp, MiXCR clone assembly, productive beta chains retained. Rows with one shared CDR3 protein collapse into an entry with the most common genes and DNA. The sample table shows 20,000 to 25,000 distinct CDR3 sequences, and over 75% are seen once. Just under 40% of the sample belongs to the ten largest clones.

Total RNA and DNA were co-extracted without cell sorting from 20-30 mg of bulk tissue using the AllPrep DNA/RNA mini kit. Sequencing was carried out using liver tumor tissue from sampling region 1. The cell subset or site label of this sample denotes: tumor region T1, superior pole. The receptors shown here come from a woman younger than 45 with primary liver carcinoma and hepatitis B virus infection.

This clonotype was seen just once. The chain couples TRBV4-2 to TRBJ1-2, with TRBD1 matching 8 bases. This CDR3 comprises 15 residues. Germline lookup yields CDR1 LGHNA and CDR2 YNFKEQ. The V and J ends lost 4 bases and 5 bases, in that order; junction bases with no gene match: 9. The CDR3 spells CASSRGMQGAYGYTF. The CDR3 region has the DNA TGTGCCAGCAGCCGTGGCATGCAGGGGGCTTATGGCTACACCTTC.

As regards this clonotype: The junction departs from germline at one end; a sequencing error may be responsible. The chain uses TRBV5-1 and TRBJ2-3, with a weak D call TRBD2 (5 bases). The CDR3 spans 12 residues. Per the germline V gene, CDR1 is SGHRS and CDR2 is YFSETQ. The CDR3 region has the DNA TGCGCCAGCAGCCTCTCCGGGGATACGCAATATTTT. Translation: CASSLSGDTQYF. Looking up the rest from reference TRBV5-1 and TRBJ2-3 gives the full variable domain: KAGVTQTPRYLIKTRGQQVTLSCSPISGHRSVSWYQQTPGQGLQFLFEYFSETQRNKGNFPGRFSGRQFSNSRSEMNVSTLELGDSALYLCASSLSGDTQYFGPGTRLTVL.

V usage is TRBV16 and J usage is TRBJ1-6, with D tentatively TRBD1 (5 bases). This CDR3 spans 16 amino acids. Germline V CDR1 and CDR2: KGHSY, FQNENV. V was shortened by 4 bases and J by 4 bases, with 14 bases between the two germline ends. CDR3 sequence reads: CASSLTGTAYNSPLHF. The CDR3 DNA reads TGTGCCAGCAGCCTAACCGGGACGGCTTATAATTCACCCCTCCACTTT.

A word on this clonotype: One junction end does not reproduce the germline sequence, and a read error may be involved. Written as DNA, the CDR3 is TGTGTCATCAGCCCAGCCGACAGGGACTATGGCTATACCTTC. This gives the protein CVISPADRDYGYTF. This chain connects TRBV11-2 to TRBJ1-2; 7 bases map to TRBD1. Germline CDR1 is SGHAT and CDR2 is FQNNGV. The CDR3 has 14 amino acids.

The chain carries TRBV11-2 and TRBJ2-3; 7 bases agree with TRBD1. The CDR3 sequence is 16 residues long. The V segment lost 5 bases and the J segment 13 bases; nucleotides outside the gene matches: 21. The V gene's germline CDR1 is SGHAT and CDR2 FQNNGV. CDR3 loop: CASSQTRQGRGDTEYF. The DNA of the CDR3 is TGTGCCAGCAGCCAGACGCGACAGGGAAGGGGAGACACGGAGTATTTT.

The sample holds one count of this clonotype. The chain couples TRBV30 to TRBJ1-1, with D uncertain. Germline V CDR1 and CDR2: GTSNPN, SVGIG (reference sequence). The CDR3 extends over 16 amino acids. The chain's CDR3 is CGCSVGGRLPNTEAFF. DNA of the CDR3: TGTGGTTGCAGTGTAGGTGGCAGGCTTCCGAACACTGAAGCTTTCTTT.

Concerning this clonotype: An end of the junction does not agree with germline; a read error may underlie this. The gene calls are TRBV5-8 and TRBJ2-1, with 9 bases lining up with TRBD1. The CDR3 extends over 13 amino acids. Germline CDR1 is SGHTS and CDR2 is YDEGEE. The CDR3 here is CARSMDRGNEEFF. The CDR3 nucleotides read TGTGCCAGGAGCATGGACAGGGGCAATGAGGAGTTCTTC.

In the case of this clonotype: Mismatch with germline at one junction end may stem from a read error. The genes are TRBV5-4 and TRBJ2-3; no definite D call. The CDR3 extends over 17 amino acids. Per germline, CDR1 SGHNT and CDR2 YYREEE (reference sequence). CDR3: CASSVDGHPPPTNTQYF. The CDR3, as DNA: TGTGCTAGCAGCGTAGACGGGCACCCTCCACCCACAAATACGCAGTATTTT.

As for this clonotype: The junction does not match germline at one end; this may be a read error. The rearrangement links TRBV10-3 to TRBJ2-5, with D unresolved. Germline V gene sequence: CDR1 ENHRY, CDR2 SYGVKD. This CDR3 region has 15 residues. The CDR3 coding sequence is TGTGCCGTCAGTGAGTCGGCTACCAGAGAAGAGACTCAGTACTTC. Protein sequence: CAVSESATREETQYF.

Of note for this clonotype: The junction departs from germline at one end; a sequencing error may be responsible. The V gene is TRBV12-3 or TRBV12-4, the J gene TRBJ2-3; D remains unclear. The CDR3 has 15 residues. The CDR3 here is CVSSFPPHSTDTQYF. The CDR3 DNA reads TGTGTCAGCAGTTTTCCACCTCATAGCACAGATACGCAGTATTTT.

Within the sample, this clonotype is large. This chain connects TRBV13 to TRBJ2-3; no firm D call. The CDR3 consists of 13 residues. The germline CDR1 and CDR2 sequences are PRHDT and FYEKMQ (reference sequence). V lost 3 bases to trimming and J lost 3 bases, with 7 bases between them. The CDR3 sequence: CASSLGLTDTQYF. The CDR3 DNA sequence: TGTGCCAGCAGCTTGGGTTTAACAGATACGCAGTATTTT.

Concerning this clonotype itself: Germline is not matched at one junction end, which may reflect a read error. J is TRBJ2-2 and V is TRBV28; TRBD2 matches 8 bases. In germline, CDR1 is MDHEN, CDR2 SYDVKM. CDR3 length: 13 amino acids. CDR3 sequence (DNA): TGTGCCAGCAATTTGAGCGGGAGCTGGGAGCCGTTTTTT. Translating gives CASNLSGSWEPFF.

To note about this clonotype: Because the CDR3's place on the DNA is in doubt, the DNA is left out and the CDR3 is given as listed by TCRdb. The chain couples TRBV11-3 to TRBJ2-7; the table's D call, TRBD1, has no DNA check behind it. Germline values: CDR1 SGHNT, CDR2 YENEEA. The CDR3 region is 15 residues in length, termini included. This CDR3 reads CAGSFGTGTTYEEYF.

This clonotype was detected only once. A junction boundary mismatches the germline segment, possibly from a read error. The chain is built from TRBV5-4 and TRBJ2-3, with D tentatively TRBD1 (5 bases). The CDR3 is 17 amino acids. CDR1 and CDR2 (germline): SGHNT, YYREEE (reference sequence). The CDR3 sequence is CVSSLDGHSPPTDTQYF. In nucleotides, the CDR3 is TGTGTCAGCAGCTTAGACGGACACTCTCCACCCACAGATACGCAGTATTTT.

The genes are TRBV11-2 and TRBJ1-1; TRBD1 aligns across 12 bases. This CDR3 contains 20 residues. V shed 8 bases and J 2 bases; nucleotides not matched to a gene: 21. The germline gives CDR1 SGHAT, CDR2 FQNNGV. The CDR3 is CASGAWDRGRKRCSNTEAFF. In DNA, the CDR3 is TGTGCCAGCGGCGCCTGGGACAGGGGGCGCAAGAGGTGCAGTAACACTGAAGCTTTCTTT.

For this clonotype: A junction boundary mismatches the germline segment, possibly from a read error. The chain uses TRBV4-2 and TRBJ2-7, with 7 bases aligning to TRBD2. CDR3 length equals 18 residues. Germline assignment: CDR1 LGHNA and CDR2 YNFKEQ. The CDR3 DNA sequence: TGTGCCAACAGCCATGAACACCTAGGACCGGGGGGACCGCGCGAGCAGTACTTC. It yields the protein CANSHEHLGPGGPREQYF.

The chain uses TRBV11-2 and TRBJ2-1; 8 nucleotides match TRBD2. The length of the CDR3 is 16 residues. CDR1 is SGHAT, CDR2 FQNNGV, per germline. The CDR3 nucleotides read TGTGTCAGTAGCACCTCTCTGGCGGGAGGATACAATGAGCAGTTCTTC. This translates into CVSSTSLAGGYNEQFF. The full variable domain, in which reference TRBV11-2 and TRBJ2-1 provide the parts outside the CDR3, is EAGVAQSPRYKIIEKRQSVAFWCNPISGHATLYWYQQILGQGPKLLIQFQNNGVVDDSQLPKDRFSAERLKGVDSTLKIQPAKLEDSAVYLCVSSTSLAGGYNEQFFGPGTRLTVL.

The CDR3 DNA reads TGTGCCAGCACTCAGGGGGGTGGTTTAGGCTACACCTTC. This translates into CASTQGGGLGYTF. V and J are TRBV11-2 and TRBJ1-2; 7 bases agree with TRBD1. Germline V gene data show CDR1 as SGHAT and CDR2 as FQNNGV. This CDR3 contains 13 residues. V shed 7 bases and J 8 bases; nucleotides not matched to a gene: 10.

Comments on this clonotype: A junction end diverges from the germline sequence, so it may reflect a read error. This chain joins TRBV11-2 and TRBJ1-2, with D possibly being TRBD1 (5 bases). Germline loops: CDR1 SGHAT, CDR2 FQNNGV. The CDR3 is 13 amino acids. The CDR3 loop reads CASTHGGDGGYTF. The CDR3 DNA sequence: TGTGCTAGCACTCATGGGGGGGATGGAGGCTACACCTTC.

This clonotype was seen a few times. The chain employs TRBV11-2 and TRBJ2-2, with D perhaps TRBD2 (6 bases). Trimming shortened V by 3 bases and J by 6 bases, and 11 bases separated the two germline ends. Germline V CDR1 and CDR2: SGHAT, FQNNGV. The length of the CDR3 is 14 residues. The chain's CDR3 is CASSFSTGAGELFF. The CDR3 nucleotides read TGTGCCAGCAGCTTCTCGACGGGGGCCGGGGAGCTGTTTTTT.

This clonotype was counted only a few times. This chain connects TRBV11-3 to TRBJ1-1; D is undetermined. This CDR3 comprises 14 residues. Deletions cut 2 bases from V and 4 bases from J, with 11 bases between. CDR1 and CDR2 (germline): SGHNT, YENEEA. Written as DNA, the CDR3 is TGTGCCAGCAGCTTAAAAGTGGCGATCACTGAAGCTTTCTTT. This gives the protein CASSLKVAITEAFF.

Notes on this clonotype: Mismatch with germline at one junction end may stem from a read error. This sequence joins TRBV12-3 or TRBV12-4 and TRBJ2-5; D gene ambiguous. This CDR3 has 14 amino acids. The CDR3 DNA sequence: TGTGTCAGCAGTGTGGTAGGCTCACAAGAGACCCAGTACTTC. Translation: CVSSVVGSQETQYF.

As regards this clonotype: At one boundary the junction diverges from the germline segment, which might be a read error. V usage is TRBV5-4 and J usage is TRBJ2-3, with 10 nucleotides matching TRBD2. CDR3 length: 18 residues. Germline V gives CDR1 SGHNT, CDR2 YYREEE (reference sequence). Here the CDR3 reads CAGSNPAASGSLTDAQYF. CDR3 nucleotides: TGTGCCGGCAGTAACCCGGCGGCTAGCGGGAGCCTGACAGATGCGCAGTATTTT.

As for this clonotype: One end of the junction is discordant with germline, which a read error may explain. The V call is TRBV6-2 or TRBV6-3, the J call TRBJ2-1; D not certain. This CDR3 is built from 10 residues. Germline CDR1 MNHEY, CDR2 SVGEGT. The CDR3 DNA sequence: TGTGCCAGCAAGGGCAATGGGCAGTTCTTC. This encodes CASKGNGQFF.

This clonotype was seen only a few times. This rearrangement joins TRBV29-1 to TRBJ2-1; TRBD2 aligns across 7 bases. Germline loops: CDR1 SQVTM, CDR2 ANQGSEA. The CDR3 contains 16 residues. J was trimmed by 4 bases and V by 4 bases; bases with no gene match: 13. In DNA, the CDR3 is TGCAGCGTTGCAGACCCCACTAGCGAACTATACAATGAGCAGTTCTTC. Its translation: CSVADPTSELYNEQFF.

Ten or more counts support this clonotype. The gene calls are TRBV6-5 and TRBJ1-1, with D uncertain. V lost 0 bases and J 1 base, leaving 9 bases between the germline ends. CDR1 and CDR2 (germline): MNHEY, SVGAGI. CDR3 length: 15 amino acids. CDR3 bases: TGTGCCAGCAGTTACTCGGCAGCCTGGAACACTGAAGCTTTCTTT. It codes for CASSYSAAWNTEAFF.

As concerns this clonotype: A much larger clone differs by one base, so this may be a read error. The chain uses TRBV11-3 and TRBJ2-7; weak D call: TRBD1 (5 bases). The CDR3 consists of 15 residues. V shed 5 bases and J shed 2 bases, with 16 bases lying between them. Germline lookup yields CDR1 SGHNT and CDR2 YENEEA. As DNA, the CDR3 is TGTGCCAGCAGCCCAGGGATGATAGCCACCTACGAGCAGTACTTC. As protein: CASSPGMIATYEQYF.

As concerns this clonotype: A much larger clone is a single base away; this may be a read error. J is TRBJ2-6 and V is TRBV10-3; no definite D call. Trimming removed 4 bases from V and 0 bases from J, with 4 bases in between. The CDR3 extends over 14 amino acids. The germline V gene has CDR1 ENHRY and CDR2 SYGVKD. The CDR3 loop reads CAISAPSGANVLTF. In nucleotides, the CDR3 is TGTGCCATCAGTGCCCCCTCTGGGGCCAACGTCCTGACTTTC.

This clonotype was counted many times. A junction end diverges from the germline sequence, so it may reflect a read error. V gene TRBV11-1 combines with J gene TRBJ2-3; D gene uncertain. This CDR3 is 14 amino acids long. CDR1 is SGHAT and CDR2 is FQDESV in the germline V gene (reference sequence). DNA for the CDR3: TGTGCCAGTAGCTCTCTGGACGCAGGAGATACGCAGTATTTT. Protein product: CASSSLDAGDTQYF.